In this sample, the clone carrying this T cell receptor beta chain turned up a few times. Antigen specificity is unknown. TCRdb redid the calling of the PCR reads with MiXCR, one entry per CDR3 protein. The sample has about half a million distinct CDR3 sequences, about 25% seen once. This record comes from a study of molecular identifiers for immune sequencing clone quantification. The CD8+CD4-CCR7+CD45RA+ phenotype defined the sorted naive CD8 T cells. V lost 5 bases and J lost 4; bases outside the gene matches: 8. CDR3 length equals 15 residues. General observations from the study: Barcodes shared by identical TCR molecules could lead to underestimated sizes of highly expanded clones. Clones exceeding 20 RNA copies carried over 97% of effector molecules but under 1% of naive-cell molecules.

V usage is TRBV12-3 or TRBV12-4 and J usage is TRBJ2-1, with 7 positions matching TRBD1. Sequenced sample: naive CD8+ T cells from blood, with Jurkat cell RNA spiked in. Stated subset: FACS-sorted CD8+CD4-CCR7+CD45RA+ naive T cells. The receptor's source is a human donor in good health. Some libraries in this study had Jurkat cell RNA spiked in. CDR3 coding DNA: TGTGCCAGCAGTCCAACAGGGGTGAAATACAATGAGCAGTTCTTC. Amino acid sequence: CASSPTGVKYNEQFF.